The entry below gives a single TCR beta chain sequence along with its context. This entry is derived from a study of CD8 T cells in Susac syndrome. Trimming removed 7 bases at V and 2 bases at J, with 11 bases between. The CDR3 runs 14 residues. Germline V gives CDR1 LNHDA, CDR2 SQIVND (reference sequence). Random hexamers were used to reverse transcribe an amount of about 0.45 to 1 ug RNA. TCRdb ran MiXCR on the immunoSEQ multiplex PCR reads and lists one entry per CDR3 protein. Of roughly 150,000 distinct CDR3 sequences in the sample, roughly 95% were seen once. This TCR derives from a human donor with Susac syndrome. The sample comprised CD4+ T cells from PBMCs. The chain couples TRBV19 to TRBJ2-2; D is tentatively TRBD1 or TRBD2 (5 bases each). CDR3 DNA: TGTGCCAGTATGGGGGAAACCAACACCGGGGAGCTGTTTTTT. Encoded protein: CASMGETNTGELFF.